These 25 T cell receptor beta chains were all obtained from the same sample, sequenced in a study of CD8+CD57+ T cells in acquired aplastic anemia. The template used for profiling TCR beta VDJ and CDR3 was genomic DNA. From the reads, TCRdb called clonotypes with MiXCR, one entry per CDR3 protein. The sample has approximately 170,000 distinct CDR3 sequences; roughly 45% are singletons. Patients who underwent sequencing had shown CD8+CD57+ cell expansion by flow cytometry. Sequenced material: sorted CD4+, CD8+, or CD8+CD57+ T cells (not recorded which) from PBMCs. The receptors shown here come from a human donor with aplastic anemia.

This clonotype was found many times. The rearrangement links TRBV19 to TRBJ1-1; 8 bases agree with TRBD1. CDR1 and CDR2 from the germline V gene are LNHDA and SQIVND (reference sequence). With 3 bases clipped from V and 0 bases from J, the junction kept 9 bases outside the gene matches. The CDR3 consists of 17 residues. The CDR3 DNA reads as TGTGCCAGTAGTATTCGGGGTGCAGGGGGCCTGAACACTGAAGCTTTCTTT. Its protein product is CASSIRGAGGLNTEAFF.

This chain joins TRBV3-1 and TRBJ1-5; 9 nucleotides match TRBD1. Trimming cost V 1 base and J 2 bases; bases outside gene matches: 6. CDR1 and CDR2 (germline): LGHDT, YNNKEL (reference sequence). This CDR3 is built from 17 residues. CDR3 DNA sequence: TGTGCCAGCAGCCAAGTCGGGACAGGGATGGGCAATCAGCCCCAGCATTTT. Translating it yields CASSQVGTGMGNQPQHF.

This clonotype was seen repeatedly, ten times or more. The rearrangement joins TRBV28 to TRBJ1-1; maybe TRBD1 (5 bases). V dropped 6 bases and J dropped 0 bases, with 14 bases sitting between them. This CDR3 is 15 amino acids long. Germline lookup yields CDR1 MDHEN and CDR2 SYDVKM. CDR3 in amino acids: CASRQTGTMNTEAFF. In DNA, the CDR3 is TGTGCCAGCAGGCAAACCGGGACGATGAACACTGAAGCTTTCTTT.

As to this clonotype: One end of the junction does not line up with germline, which may come from a read error. The chain is built from TRBV7-3 and TRBJ2-3; possible D gene TRBD1, 5 bases. CDR1 is SGHTA, CDR2 FQGTGA, per germline. The CDR3 covers 14 residues. The chain's CDR3 is CASSQRQPTDAQYF. CDR3 in DNA: TGTGCCAGCAGCCAAAGACAGCCGACAGATGCGCAGTATTTT.

This clonotype was picked up a small number of times. The rearrangement uses TRBV2 and TRBJ1-5; D might be TRBD1 (5 bases). CDR1 SNHLY and CDR2 FYNNEI come from the germline V gene. The CDR3 has 13 residues. Trimming stripped 7 bases from V and 11 bases from J, with 18 bases between. The CDR3 DNA reads as TGTGCCAGCATTCGGGACCGACAAGAGACCCAGCATTTT. This gives the protein CASIRDRQETQHF.

The CDR3 sequence: CASSQDTNYEQYF. Written as DNA, the CDR3 is TGCGCCAGCAGCCAAGACACCAATTACGAGCAGTACTTC. The chain recombines TRBV4-3 with TRBJ2-7; D gene ambiguous. The CDR3 extends over 13 amino acids. The germline CDR1 and CDR2 sequences are LGHNA and YSLEER. With 0 bases removed from V and 4 bases from J, the gap between germline ends came to 7 bases.

This clonotype has only one observation. The genes are TRBV29-1 and TRBJ1-2, with 7 bases lining up with TRBD1. The germline V gene has CDR1 SQVTM and CDR2 ANQGSEA. This CDR3 has 12 amino acids. The V segment lost 4 bases and the J segment 6 bases; nucleotides outside the gene matches: 5. The CDR3 protein is CSVVPGGNGYTF. In DNA, the CDR3 is TGCAGCGTTGTGCCAGGGGGGAATGGCTACACCTTC.

This clonotype has a count of ten or more. The chain has TRBV12-3 or TRBV12-4 and TRBJ1-2; D may be TRBD1 (6 bases). CDR3 length: 15 residues. Between the trimmed V and J ends, which lost 3 bases and 7 bases, there was a span of 18 bases. The CDR3 sequence is CASSFFLRGQVGYTF. The CDR3 DNA is TGTGCCAGCAGTTTCTTTCTTCGGGGGCAGGTTGGCTACACCTTC.

This clonotype was seen only a few times. With a much larger clone just one base away, this may be a read error. The gene calls are TRBV7-2 and TRBJ2-3, with a weak D call TRBD1 (6 bases). The V end lost 8 bases, the J end lost 6 bases, and 12 bases lay between the germline ends. Germline V CDR1 and CDR2: SGHTA, FQGNSA. The length of the CDR3 is 12 residues. The CDR3 DNA sequence: TGTGCCAGCGGCCCCAGGGGTGATACGCAGTATTTT. Amino acids: CASGPRGDTQYF. Combining the CDR3 with reference TRBV7-2 and TRBJ2-3 gives the whole variable domain GAGVSQSPSNKVTEKGKDVELRCDPISGHTALYWYRQSLGQGLEFLIYFQGNSAPDKSGLPSDRFSAERTGGSVSTLTIQRTQQEDSAVYLCASGPRGDTQYFGPGTRLTVL.

This clonotype was counted at least ten times. The CDR3 is CASSYSGTSGNTIYF. The CDR3 DNA reads TGTGCCAGCAGTTACTCCGGGACCTCTGGAAACACCATATATTTT. The V call is TRBV6-5, the J call TRBJ1-3; D is perhaps TRBD1 (5 bases). In germline, CDR1 is MNHEY, CDR2 SVGAGI. The CDR3 extends over 15 amino acids. Trimming cost V 0 bases and J 0 bases, with 6 bases left between them.

This clonotype came up many times. V is TRBV5-8 and J is TRBJ2-7; perhaps TRBD2 as D (5 bases). The germline gives CDR1 SGHTS, CDR2 YDEGEE. V was trimmed by 0 bases and J by 2 bases, leaving 6 bases between them. This CDR3 has 13 residues. The CDR3 sequence is CASSLAGTYEQYF. The DNA of the CDR3 is TGTGCCAGCAGCTTGGCGGGGACCTACGAGCAGTACTTC.

The chain combines TRBV29-1 with TRBJ1-2; D is undetermined. The CDR3 consists of 13 residues. The germline V gene has CDR1 SQVTM and CDR2 ANQGSEA. Trimming cost V 6 bases and J 7 bases, with 18 bases left between them. CDR3: CSVLTGTSCGYTF. CDR3 bases: TGCAGCGTCCTGACGGGTACGTCTTGTGGCTACACCTTC.

The CDR3 region is CAISLAQGLSDGYTF. DNA of the CDR3: TGTGCCATCAGTCTCGCCCAGGGATTAAGTGATGGCTACACCTTC. The genes are TRBV10-3 and TRBJ1-2; tentative D call: TRBD1 (5 bases). CDR1 ENHRY and CDR2 SYGVKD come from the germline V gene. CDR3 length: 15 amino acids. Trimming took 5 bases from V and 6 from J, leaving 19 bases between them.

A note on this clonotype: One junction end disagrees with the germline gene, perhaps due to a read error. V gene TRBV29-1 combines with J gene TRBJ2-1, with 8 bases fitting TRBD2. The CDR3 runs to 15 residues. CDR1 SQVTM and CDR2 ANQGSEA come from the germline V gene. DNA of the CDR3: TGCAGCGTTGAAGATCGGGGGGGATCCTACAATGGGCAGTTCTTC. Its translation: CSVEDRGGSYNGQFF.

V gene TRBV24-1 combines with J gene TRBJ2-1; D may match TRBD1 or TRBD2 (5 bases each). The CDR3 has 13 amino acids. Germline assignment: CDR1 KGHDR and CDR2 SFDVKD. Trimming cost V 5 bases and J 7 bases, with 11 bases left between them. This CDR3 reads CATSGQGENEQFF. The DNA of the CDR3 is TGTGCCACCAGTGGTCAGGGAGAGAATGAGCAGTTCTTC.

Remarks on this clonotype: One end of the junction is discordant with germline, which a read error may explain. V is TRBV5-4 and J is TRBJ2-3, with 8 positions matching TRBD1. The CDR3 spans 14 residues. Germline V gene lookup returns CDR1 SGHNT and CDR2 YYREEE (reference sequence). CDR3 bases: TGTGCCAGCAGCTTGGGACAGGGGACAGATACGCAGTGTTTT. Translated: CASSLGQGTDTQCF.

This clonotype appeared once. The chain is built from TRBV2 and TRBJ1-2; unclear D gene. This CDR3 has 11 amino acids. V was cut by 6 bases and J by 2 bases, with 4 bases left in between. CDR1 is SNHLY and CDR2 is FYNNEI in the germline V gene. CDR3 protein: CASSANYGYTF. The CDR3 DNA is TGTGCCAGCAGCGCCAACTATGGCTACACCTTC. The entire variable domain, with the rest obtained from reference TRBV2 and TRBJ1-2, is as follows: EPEVTQTPSHQVTQMGQEVILRCVPISNHLYFYWYRQILGQKVEFLVSFYNNEISEKSEIFDDQFSVERPDGSNFTLKIRSTKLEDSAMYFCASSANYGYTFGSGTRLTVV.

This clonotype was detected only a few times. The chain recombines TRBV12-3 or TRBV12-4 with TRBJ2-1; TRBD2 matches at 11 bases. V gave up 0 bases and J gave up 8 bases; unmatched junction bases: 12. CDR3 size: 18 residues. Written as DNA, the CDR3 is TGTGCCAGCAGTTTAGCCCTAGCGGGGGGCAAGACATTGGATGAGCAGTTCTTC. Amino acids: CASSLALAGGKTLDEQFF.

The rearrangement joins TRBV9 to TRBJ2-7, with D unresolved. CDR1 and CDR2 (germline): SGDLS, YYNGEE. V gave up 4 bases and J gave up 3 bases, with 14 bases separating them. The CDR3 runs to 14 residues. The CDR3 region is CASSLSPLDYEQYF. CDR3 in DNA: TGTGCCAGCAGCCTCTCCCCCTTGGACTACGAGCAGTACTTC.

Ten or more counts support this clonotype. The rearrangement joins TRBV20-1 to TRBJ1-4; D uncertain. Germline V gene data show CDR1 as DFQATT and CDR2 as SNEGSKA (reference sequence). V dropped 6 bases and J dropped 8 bases, with 10 bases sitting between them. CDR3 length: 11 residues. CDR3 protein: CSAPEGEKLFF. The CDR3 DNA follows: TGCAGTGCCCCAGAGGGCGAAAAACTGTTTTTT.

This chain connects TRBV10-3 to TRBJ1-6, with 8 bases lining up with TRBD1. The trim removed 6 bases at V and 7 bases at J, leaving 8 bases unmatched. Germline CDR1 ENHRY, CDR2 SYGVKD. The CDR3 sequence is 15 residues long. The CDR3 DNA reads TGTGCCATCAGGGAGGGACAGGAGAGGAATTCACCCCTCCACTTT. This gives the protein CAIREGQERNSPLHF.

As concerns this clonotype: This sequence may be a read error, since a much larger clone differs from it by one base. V gene TRBV4-1 combines with J gene TRBJ2-7; D not resolved. Germline-derived CDR1 and CDR2 are MGHRA and YSYEKL. V gave up 0 bases and J gave up 4 bases, with 10 bases separating them. The CDR3 runs 14 residues. CDR3 sequence: CASSQDPQLYEQYF. CDR3 nucleotides: TGCGCCAGCAGCCAAGATCCCCAATTATACGAGCAGTACTTC.

This clonotype appeared once. This chain links TRBV2 with TRBJ1-1; possibly TRBD1 for D (6 bases). V lost 4 bases to trimming and J lost 7 bases, with 13 bases between them. This CDR3 has 13 residues. CDR1 and CDR2 (germline): SNHLY, FYNNEI. The CDR3 region is CASSAQGHVEAFF. DNA for the CDR3: TGTGCCAGCAGTGCTCAGGGGCATGTTGAAGCTTTCTTT.

The chain uses TRBV15 and TRBJ1-1; no firm D call. The CDR3 consists of 13 residues. V was shortened by 3 bases and J by 3 bases, with 8 bases between the two germline ends. Germline V lookup: CDR1 LNHNV, CDR2 YYDKDF (reference sequence). The CDR3, as DNA: TGTGCCACCAGCAGGAAGAGAGACACTGAAGCTTTCTTT. Translation gives CATSRKRDTEAFF.

The V call is TRBV2, the J call TRBJ2-3, with 7 bases aligning to TRBD2. Germline loops: CDR1 SNHLY, CDR2 FYNNEI. V shed 6 bases and J 2 bases; nucleotides not matched to a gene: 8. The CDR3 loop spans 15 amino acids. The CDR3 nucleotides read TGTGCCAGCAGGTACATTAGCGGGTACACAGATACGCAGTATTTT. Protein sequence: CASRYISGYTDTQYF.